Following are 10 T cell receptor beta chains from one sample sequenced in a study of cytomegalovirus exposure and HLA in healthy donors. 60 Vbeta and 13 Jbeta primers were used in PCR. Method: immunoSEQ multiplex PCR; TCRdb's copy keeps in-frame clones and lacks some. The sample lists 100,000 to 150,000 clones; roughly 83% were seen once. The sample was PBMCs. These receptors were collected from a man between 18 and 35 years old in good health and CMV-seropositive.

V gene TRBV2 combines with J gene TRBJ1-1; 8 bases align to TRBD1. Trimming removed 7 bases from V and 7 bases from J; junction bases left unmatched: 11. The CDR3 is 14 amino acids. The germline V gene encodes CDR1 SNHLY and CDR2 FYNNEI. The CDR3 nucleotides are TGTGCCAGCATCCGCCCCAGGGGGCAGGGTGAAGCTTTCTTT. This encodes CASIRPRGQGEAFF.

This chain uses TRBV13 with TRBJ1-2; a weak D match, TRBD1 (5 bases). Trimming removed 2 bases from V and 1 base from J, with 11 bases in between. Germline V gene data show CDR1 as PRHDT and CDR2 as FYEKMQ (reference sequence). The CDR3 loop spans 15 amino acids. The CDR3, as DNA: TGTGCCAGCAGCTTAAAGGGGCATGGTAACTATGGCTACACCTTC. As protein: CASSLKGHGNYGYTF. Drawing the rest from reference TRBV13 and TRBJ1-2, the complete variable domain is AAGVIQSPRHLIKEKRETATLKCYPIPRHDTVYWYQQGPGQDPQFLISFYEKMQSDKGSIPDRFSAQQFSDYHSELNMSSLELGDSALYFCASSLKGHGNYGYTFGSGTRLTVV.

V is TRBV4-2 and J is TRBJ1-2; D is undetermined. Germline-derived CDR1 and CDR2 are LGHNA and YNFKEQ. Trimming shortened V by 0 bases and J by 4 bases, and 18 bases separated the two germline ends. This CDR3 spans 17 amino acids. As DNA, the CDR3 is TGTGCCAGCAGCCAAGATGCGCTTGTACAGACGCTCTATGGCTACACCTTC. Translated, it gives CASSQDALVQTLYGYTF.

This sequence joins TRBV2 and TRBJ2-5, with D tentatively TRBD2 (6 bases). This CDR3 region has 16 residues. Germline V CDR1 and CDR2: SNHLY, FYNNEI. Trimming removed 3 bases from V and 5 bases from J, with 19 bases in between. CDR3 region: CASSEGGPRSRETQYF. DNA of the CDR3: TGTGCCAGCAGTGAGGGGGGACCGAGGTCCAGGGAGACCCAGTACTTC.

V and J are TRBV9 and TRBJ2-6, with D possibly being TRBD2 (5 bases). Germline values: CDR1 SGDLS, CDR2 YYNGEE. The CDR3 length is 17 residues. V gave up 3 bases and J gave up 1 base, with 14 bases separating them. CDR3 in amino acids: CASSGSSPGSGANVLTF. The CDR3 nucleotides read TGTGCCAGCAGCGGTAGTTCTCCGGGGTCTGGGGCCAACGTCCTGACTTTC.

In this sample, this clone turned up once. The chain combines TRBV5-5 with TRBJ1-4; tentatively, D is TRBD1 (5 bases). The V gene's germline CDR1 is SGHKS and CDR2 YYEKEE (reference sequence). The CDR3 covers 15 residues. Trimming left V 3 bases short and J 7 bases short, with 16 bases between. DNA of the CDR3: TGTGCCAGCAGCTCCGGGGGAGGGAGGGGTGAAAAACTGTTTTTT. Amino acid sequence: CASSSGGGRGEKLFF.

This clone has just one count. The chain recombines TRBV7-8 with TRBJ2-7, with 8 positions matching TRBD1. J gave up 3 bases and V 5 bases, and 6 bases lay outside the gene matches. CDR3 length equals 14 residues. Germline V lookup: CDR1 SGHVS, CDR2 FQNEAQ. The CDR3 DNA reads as TGTGCCAGCAGCGGGCGACAGGGGAACTACGAGCAGTACTTC. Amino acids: CASSGRQGNYEQYF.

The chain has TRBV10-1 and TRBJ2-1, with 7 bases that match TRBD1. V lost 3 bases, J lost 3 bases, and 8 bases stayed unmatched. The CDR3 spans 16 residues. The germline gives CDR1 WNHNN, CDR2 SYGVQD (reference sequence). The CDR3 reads CASSDPQTGSYNEQFF. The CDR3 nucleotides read TGCGCCAGCAGTGATCCCCAGACAGGGAGCTACAATGAGCAGTTCTTC.

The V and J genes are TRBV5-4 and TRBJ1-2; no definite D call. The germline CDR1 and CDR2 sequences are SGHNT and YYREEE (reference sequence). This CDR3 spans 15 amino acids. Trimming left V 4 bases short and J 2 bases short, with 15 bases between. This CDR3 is CASSGPGGSNYGYTF. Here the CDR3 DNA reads TGTGCCAGCAGCGGCCCTGGAGGCTCCAACTATGGCTACACCTTC.

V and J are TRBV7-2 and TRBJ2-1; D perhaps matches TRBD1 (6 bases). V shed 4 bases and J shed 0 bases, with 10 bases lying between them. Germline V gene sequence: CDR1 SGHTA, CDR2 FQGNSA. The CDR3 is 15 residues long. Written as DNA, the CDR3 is TGTGCCAGCAGCTACAGGGTAGGCTCCTACAATGAGCAGTTCTTC. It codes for CASSYRVGSYNEQFF.